Following are 24 T cell receptor beta chains from one sample sequenced in a study of blood T cell repertoires in COVID-19. The method was immunoSEQ multiplex PCR; TCRdb's version includes in-frame clones alone and lacks a portion of them. In the table there are tens of thousands of clones, about 91% of which are singletons. Input material: peripheral blood. These receptors were taken from a man aged 45-65 years with active COVID-19.

The DNA for the CDR3 is TGCAGCGTTCGCGGACAGGCCTCCTACGAGCAGTACTTC. Protein product: CSVRGQASYEQYF. The chain has TRBV29-1 and TRBJ2-7; 7 bases map to TRBD1. Per the germline V gene, CDR1 is SQVTM and CDR2 is ANQGSEA. V was clipped by 5 bases and J by 0 bases; unmatched bases: 4. The CDR3 spans 13 residues.

This chain uses TRBV2 with TRBJ2-4; 7 bases map to TRBD1. Looked up from germline, CDR1 is SNHLY and CDR2 is FYNNEI. With V trimmed by 6 bases and J by 1 base, 9 bases remained unmatched. This CDR3 has 16 residues. The CDR3 coding sequence is TGTGCCAGCAGCCCCGGACAGGACAGGGCCAAAAACATTCAGTACTTC. Translation gives CASSPGQDRAKNIQYF.

In its sample, this clone was seen a few times. The CDR3 region is CASSSDRAPSQPQHF. In nucleotides, the CDR3 is TGTGCCAGCAGTTCGGACAGGGCGCCGAGTCAGCCCCAGCATTTT. The chain is built from TRBV6-5 and TRBJ1-5; 8 bases are a match to TRBD1. V gave up 4 bases and J gave up 6 bases; unmatched junction bases: 8. The CDR3 covers 15 residues. Germline values: CDR1 MNHEY, CDR2 SVGAGI.

V gene TRBV6-2 or TRBV6-3 combines with J gene TRBJ1-1, with a possible D match to TRBD1 (6 bases). V was pared by 5 bases and J by 6 bases, with 13 bases between. This CDR3 is built from 13 residues. The germline gives CDR1 MNHEY, CDR2 SVGEGT. The CDR3 loop reads CASSPQGASEAFF. The CDR3 DNA reads as TGTGCCAGCAGTCCACAGGGAGCATCTGAAGCTTTCTTT.

J is TRBJ1-6 and V is TRBV4-3; 7 nucleotides line up with TRBD1. The V gene's germline CDR1 is LGHNA and CDR2 YSLEER. This CDR3 region has 14 residues. The J segment lost 8 bases and the V segment lost 4 bases, leaving 5 bases of the junction unmatched. The CDR3 DNA is TGCGCCAGCAGCCCAAGTACAGGGGATTCACCCCTCCACTTT. Protein sequence: CASSPSTGDSPLHF.

The chain combines TRBV5-1 with TRBJ2-5; 8 positions match TRBD1. Trimming at V came to 6 bases and at J to 5 bases, leaving 15 bases not matched to a gene. CDR3 length: 16 amino acids. Germline CDR1 is SGHRS and CDR2 is YFSETQ. The CDR3 bases are TGCGCCAGCACCACTGGTGGGCAGGGGGCGAGGGAGACCCAGTACTTC. Its protein is CASTTGGQGARETQYF.

V is TRBV7-2 and J is TRBJ2-2, with a weak D call TRBD2 (7 bases). The V and J ends lost 10 bases and 2 bases respectively, with 14 bases between them. The CDR3 consists of 14 residues. From germline, CDR1 is SGHTA and CDR2 FQGNSA. The CDR3 here is CAKSGGINTGELFF. In nucleotides, the CDR3 is TGTGCCAAGTCGGGGGGCATAAACACCGGGGAGCTGTTTTTT.

V and J are TRBV29-1 and TRBJ2-7; D is possibly TRBD1 (6 bases). CDR1 and CDR2 (germline): SQVTM, ANQGSEA. V dropped 7 bases and J dropped 2 bases, with 12 bases sitting between them. The CDR3 runs 12 residues. The CDR3 loop is CSARTAAYEQYF. CDR3 bases: TGCAGCGCCAGGACAGCCGCCTACGAGCAGTACTTC.

V and J are TRBV6-1 and TRBJ1-2; 7 positions agree with TRBD1. The CDR3 is 14 residues long. Unmatched junction bases numbered 5, after V lost 2 bases and J lost 5 bases. Germline assignment: CDR1 MNHNS and CDR2 SASEGT. CDR3 sequence: CASSEQGGRYGYTF. In nucleotides, the CDR3 is TGTGCCAGCAGTGAACAAGGGGGCAGGTATGGCTACACCTTC.

This chain connects TRBV9 to TRBJ2-3; perhaps TRBD2 as D (5 bases). V gave up 3 bases and J gave up 2 bases, with 13 bases separating them. In germline, CDR1 is SGDLS, CDR2 YYNGEE. The CDR3 sequence is 15 residues long. DNA for the CDR3: TGTGCCAGCAGCGGCGGACTTCCAACCACAGATACGCAGTATTTT. Amino acid sequence: CASSGGLPTTDTQYF.

V is TRBV5-1 and J is TRBJ2-2; TRBD1 might be the D (6 bases). Trimming removed 3 bases from V and 5 bases from J, with 14 bases in between. The length of the CDR3 is 15 residues. From germline, CDR1 is SGHRS and CDR2 YFSETQ. CDR3 coding DNA: TGCGCCAGCAGCTCTTCCGGGACATCGACCGGGGAGCTGTTTTTT. It specifies CASSSSGTSTGELFF.

The chain links TRBV9 to TRBJ2-1, with TRBD2 as a possible D gene (7 bases). The ends were cut back, 4 bases at V and 4 bases at J, with 15 bases in the middle. This CDR3 is built from 15 residues. From germline, CDR1 is SGDLS and CDR2 YYNGEE. CDR3 bases: TGTGCCAGCAGCCAAGGGGGGGACCCTTACAATGAGCAGTTCTTC. It codes for CASSQGGDPYNEQFF.

J is TRBJ1-2 and V is TRBV15; D is ambiguous. CDR1 is LNHNV and CDR2 is YYDKDF in the germline V gene (reference sequence). The CDR3 consists of 14 residues. V lost 3 bases, J lost 5 bases, and 13 bases lay in between. The CDR3 region has the DNA TGTGCCACCAGCAGGGCCGGGTCTGGGTATGGCTACACCTTC. As protein: CATSRAGSGYGYTF.

The chain is built from TRBV9 and TRBJ1-2; the D is unclear. The CDR3 contains 15 residues. Trimming pared 3 bases from V and 4 bases from J, leaving 16 bases between. Germline CDR1 SGDLS, CDR2 YYNGEE. CDR3 coding DNA: TGTGCCAGCAGCGGAGATCCTTCGGTCGGCTATGGCTACACCTTC. Translation gives CASSGDPSVGYGYTF.

The gene calls are TRBV18 and TRBJ1-3; 7 nucleotides match TRBD1. V gave up 6 bases and J gave up 0 bases; unmatched junction bases: 14. The germline V gene has CDR1 KGHSH and CDR2 LQKENI. The length of the CDR3 is 18 residues. The DNA of the CDR3 is TGTGCCAGCTCTCGCACGCCCGACAGGGACCGCTCTGGAAACACCATATATTTT. Its translation: CASSRTPDRDRSGNTIYF.

The rearrangement uses TRBV10-3 and TRBJ2-5; D is unclear. CDR1 ENHRY and CDR2 SYGVKD come from the germline V gene. V gave up 0 bases and J gave up 1 base, with 6 bases separating them. The CDR3 totals 14 residues. CDR3 amino acids: CAISESQVQETQYF. CDR3 bases: TGTGCCATCAGTGAGTCGCAGGTCCAAGAGACCCAGTACTTC.

V and J are TRBV25-1 and TRBJ2-1; D may be TRBD2 (7 bases). The ends were cut back, 7 bases at V and 9 bases at J, with 16 bases in the middle. The CDR3 extends over 13 amino acids. Germline values: CDR1 MGHDK, CDR2 SYGVNS. The CDR3 is CASTSPGGGEQFF. The DNA of the CDR3 is TGTGCCAGCACCTCCCCGGGGGGCGGTGAGCAGTTCTTC.

The rearrangement joins TRBV5-1 to TRBJ2-1, with TRBD2 matching over 9 bases. The length of the CDR3 is 16 residues. From germline, CDR1 is SGHRS and CDR2 YFSETQ. V gave up 0 bases and J gave up 8 bases; unmatched junction bases: 9. CDR3 protein: CASSLGGTSIRDEQFF. The DNA for the CDR3 is TGCGCCAGCAGCTTGGGAGGGACTAGCATTAGGGATGAGCAGTTCTTC.

The rearrangement joins TRBV7-9 to TRBJ2-5, with 9 bases fitting TRBD1. The V gene end was trimmed by 2 bases and the J gene end by 2 bases; junction bases not matched to a gene: 6. Germline loops: CDR1 SEHNR, CDR2 FQNEAQ (reference sequence). The CDR3 covers 16 residues. The CDR3: CASSLPGTGSQETQYF. The CDR3, as DNA: TGTGCCAGCAGCTTACCCGGGACAGGGAGTCAAGAGACCCAGTACTTC.

The rearrangement joins TRBV7-2 to TRBJ2-3; D possibly corresponds to TRBD2 (5 bases). CDR3 length: 14 amino acids. Trimming left V 1 base short and J 4 bases short, with 9 bases between. Germline loops: CDR1 SGHTA, CDR2 FQGNSA. The CDR3: CASSLEAGSDTQYF. CDR3 sequence (DNA): TGTGCCAGCAGCTTAGAGGCGGGTTCAGATACGCAGTATTTT.

The CDR3 bases are TGTGCCAGTAGTATTTTGGCAGGGAACACCGGGGAGCTGTTTTTT. Protein: CASSILAGNTGELFF. The V call is TRBV19, the J call TRBJ2-2; the D is unclear. This CDR3 has 15 amino acids. Trimming left V 3 bases short and J 1 base short, with 9 bases between. Germline V CDR1 and CDR2: LNHDA, SQIVND (reference sequence). The complete variable domain, with remaining parts taken from reference TRBV19 and TRBJ2-2, reads DGGITQSPKYLFRKEGQNVTLSCEQNLNHDAMYWYRQDPGQGLRLIYYSQIVNDFQKGDIAEGYSVSREKKESFPLTVTSAQKNPTAFYLCASSILAGNTGELFFGEGSRLTVL.

The count of this clone is one. This chain links TRBV25-1 with TRBJ2-5; D perhaps matches TRBD2 (7 bases). The germline CDR1 and CDR2 sequences are MGHDK and SYGVNS. The length of the CDR3 is 17 residues. Trimming took 1 base from V and 7 from J, leaving 22 bases between them. The CDR3 spells CASSESPFGGARGTQYF. CDR3 coding DNA: TGTGCCAGCAGTGAATCCCCCTTTGGGGGGGCCCGGGGGACCCAGTACTTC.

The chain recombines TRBV9 with TRBJ2-1, with a possible D match to TRBD1 (5 bases). This CDR3 has 13 residues. In germline, CDR1 is SGDLS, CDR2 YYNGEE. Trimming took 8 bases from V and 6 from J, leaving 15 bases between them. The DNA of the CDR3 is TGTGCCAGTAGCCGGACATCGCTCAATGAGCAGTTCTTC. Translated, it gives CASSRTSLNEQFF.

The genes are TRBV18 and TRBJ1-2; TRBD1 matches at 9 bases. V shed 4 bases, J shed 3 bases, and the junction held 9 bases outside the gene matches. CDR3 length: 16 amino acids. The germline CDR1 and CDR2 sequences are KGHSH and LQKENI. CDR3 coding DNA: TGTGCCAGCTCACAGGGACAGGGTCGGAGGGACTATGGCTACACCTTC. This codes for CASSQGQGRRDYGYTF.